This T cell receptor (beta chain) was sequenced in a study of blood T cell repertoires in COVID-19. Per the germline V gene, CDR1 is LGHNA and CDR2 is YNFKEQ. The CDR3 is 15 amino acids. V lost 3 bases and J lost 5; bases outside the gene matches: 9. Measured with immunoSEQ multiplex PCR; TCRdb has only the in-frame clones, and not every one. The sample includes under 150,000 clones, approximately 81% of them seen just once. The chain links TRBV4-2 to TRBJ1-2, with 7 positions matching TRBD1. The clonotype originates from a man between 60 and 70 years old with acute or convalescent COVID-19. The specimen sequenced was peripheral blood. The CDR3 is CASSQSGTENYGYTF. CDR3 in DNA: TGTGCCAGCAGCCAGTCCGGGACAGAAAATTATGGCTACACCTTC.